These 28 T cell receptor beta chains were sequenced from one sample in a study of long-term antiretroviral therapy in people with HIV. The assay used was immunoSEQ (version v3.0), run at survey level. Data came from immunoSEQ multiplex PCR; TCRdb stores just in-frame clones and leaves some out. The sample holds some 20,000 clones, around 76% seen once. The sample was unsorted PBMCs, taken 2.2 years after starting antiretroviral therapy. These receptors were taken from a man aged 50 or older with HIV.

The chain links TRBV28 to TRBJ2-6, with D possibly TRBD1 on 5 matching bases. Germline assignment: CDR1 MDHEN and CDR2 SYDVKM. Trimming removed 1 base at V and 1 base at J, with 5 bases between. The length of the CDR3 is 15 residues. DNA for the CDR3: TGTGCCAGCAGTTTATCAGGGTCTGGGGCCAACGTCCTGACTTTC. Translating gives CASSLSGSGANVLTF.

The rearrangement uses TRBV11-2 and TRBJ1-1, with D possibly TRBD1 on 6 matching bases. There are 13 residues in the CDR3. Germline V gene data show CDR1 as SGHAT and CDR2 as FQNNGV. V gave up 4 bases and J gave up 3 bases, with 9 bases separating them. CDR3 bases: TGTGCCAGCAGCTCCGGACAGTACACTGAAGCTTTCTTT. Protein product: CASSSGQYTEAFF. Filled out from reference TRBV11-2 and TRBJ1-1, the complete variable domain reads EAGVAQSPRYKIIEKRQSVAFWCNPISGHATLYWYQQILGQGPKLLIQFQNNGVVDDSQLPKDRFSAERLKGVDSTLKIQPAKLEDSAVYLCASSSGQYTEAFFGQGTRLTVV.

J is TRBJ1-2 and V is TRBV6-5; possibly TRBD1 for D (6 bases). V gave up 7 bases and J gave up 0 bases, with 6 bases separating them. The CDR3 consists of 12 residues. CDR1 and CDR2 from the germline V gene are MNHEY and SVGAGI. CDR3 in DNA: TGTGCCAGCACAGGGGCTAACTATGGCTACACCTTC. Translation: CASTGANYGYTF.

The J gene is TRBJ1-1, the V gene TRBV4-3; D is ambiguous. The V gene lost 3 bases and the J gene lost 4 bases, with 12 bases spanning the gap. The CDR3 is 14 residues long. Germline lookup yields CDR1 LGHNA and CDR2 YSLEER. In nucleotides, the CDR3 is TGCGCCAGCAGCCAGGCCCTTCAGAGCACTGAAGCTTTCTTT. Translating it yields CASSQALQSTEAFF.

V and J are TRBV7-3 and TRBJ1-2, with D uncertain. There are 13 residues in the CDR3. Germline lookup yields CDR1 SGHTA and CDR2 FQGTGA. Trimming cost V 5 bases and J 2 bases, with 9 bases left between them. The CDR3 loop is CASSPDGNYGYTF. CDR3 nucleotides: TGTGCCAGCAGCCCGGACGGAAACTATGGCTACACCTTC.

The V call is TRBV10-3, the J call TRBJ1-4, with D unclear. The germline gives CDR1 ENHRY, CDR2 SYGVKD. There are 14 residues in the CDR3. V was cut by 0 bases and J by 5 bases, with 7 bases left in between. CDR3 residues: CAISESTKNEKLFF. The CDR3, as DNA: TGTGCCATCAGTGAGTCGACCAAAAATGAAAAACTGTTTTTT.

The chain is built from TRBV27 and TRBJ1-5; D gene unclear. V lost 2 bases and J 3 bases, leaving 8 bases between the germline ends. Germline CDR1 reads MNHEY; CDR2 reads SMNVEV (reference sequence). The CDR3 has 14 amino acids. CDR3 amino acids: CASSLVRDNQPQHF. Here the CDR3 DNA reads TGTGCCAGCAGTTTAGTTAGGGACAATCAGCCCCAGCATTTT.

This chain joins TRBV6-1 and TRBJ2-2; 7 bases are a match to TRBD1. CDR1 is MNHNS and CDR2 is SASEGT in the germline V gene. Trimming took 5 bases from V and 3 from J; bases not matched to a gene: 3. The CDR3 has 14 amino acids. The CDR3 coding sequence is TGTGCCAGCAGTAGCCAGGGGGACACCGGGGAGCTGTTTTTT. It encodes CASSSQGDTGELFF.

V usage is TRBV5-1 and J usage is TRBJ2-1, with TRBD2 matching over 7 bases. V shed 4 bases, J shed 0 bases, and the junction held 4 bases outside the gene matches. Germline V gene sequence: CDR1 SGHRS, CDR2 YFSETQ. This CDR3 comprises 15 residues. The CDR3 DNA is TGCGCCAGCAGCGACGGGGGGAACTCCTACAATGAGCAGTTCTTC. It encodes CASSDGGNSYNEQFF. The whole variable domain, remainder taken from reference TRBV5-1 and TRBJ2-1, is KAGVTQTPRYLIKTRGQQVTLSCSPISGHRSVSWYQQTPGQGLQFLFEYFSETQRNKGNFPGRFSGRQFSNSRSEMNVSTLELGDSALYLCASSDGGNSYNEQFFGPGTRLTVL.

V is TRBV7-2 and J is TRBJ2-7, with TRBD2 matching 11 bases. J was trimmed by 10 bases and V by 4 bases; bases with no gene match: 6. The CDR3 is made up of 13 amino acids. Per the germline V gene, CDR1 is SGHTA and CDR2 is FQGNSA. The CDR3 DNA reads TGTGCCAGCAGCTCACCTAGCGGGGGGTATCAGTACTTC. Amino acid sequence: CASSSPSGGYQYF.

The J gene is TRBJ1-2, the V gene TRBV7-9, with 8 bases identical to TRBD1. Germline values: CDR1 SEHNR, CDR2 FQNEAQ (reference sequence). The V segment lost 5 bases and the J segment 7 bases; nucleotides outside the gene matches: 9. This CDR3 comprises 14 residues. This CDR3 is CASSRTGQGFGYTF. The CDR3, as DNA: TGTGCCAGCAGCCGGACCGGACAGGGTTTTGGCTACACCTTC.

J is TRBJ2-5 and V is TRBV19; unclear D gene. The CDR3 has 13 residues. Germline CDR1 is LNHDA and CDR2 is SQIVND (reference sequence). Trimming cost V 6 bases and J 1 base, with 9 bases left between them. The CDR3 sequence is CASRLQTQETQYF. CDR3 DNA sequence: TGTGCCAGTAGACTCCAGACCCAAGAGACCCAGTACTTC.

The J gene is TRBJ1-1, the V gene TRBV15; no clear D. Germline values: CDR1 LNHNV, CDR2 YYDKDF (reference sequence). The CDR3 has 11 amino acids. Trimming cost V 8 bases and J 6 bases, with 10 bases left between them. The chain's CDR3 is CATRGLAEAFF. Here the CDR3 DNA reads TGTGCCACCCGCGGGCTGGCTGAAGCTTTCTTT.

This chain uses TRBV7-8 with TRBJ2-1; 8 nucleotides align to TRBD2. The CDR3 is 17 residues long. Germline CDR1 reads SGHVS; CDR2 reads FQNEAQ. V lost 6 bases and J lost 1; bases outside the gene matches: 11. The CDR3 here is CASRVSGGPGSYNEQFF. DNA for the CDR3: TGTGCCAGCAGAGTGAGCGGGGGACCCGGGTCCTACAATGAGCAGTTCTTC. The full variable domain, its missing parts supplied by reference TRBV7-8 and TRBJ2-1, is GAGVSQSPRYKVAKRGQDVALRCDPISGHVSLFWYQQALGQGPEFLTYFQNEAQLDKSGLPSDRFFAERPEGSVSTLKIQRTQQEDSAVYLCASRVSGGPGSYNEQFFGPGTRLTVL.

Only a few counts were recorded for this clone. The genes are TRBV11-2 and TRBJ2-7; D might be TRBD1 (7 bases). This CDR3 contains 14 residues. With 3 bases removed from V and 3 bases from J, the gap between germline ends came to 12 bases. CDR1 and CDR2 from the germline V gene are SGHAT and FQNNGV. The chain's CDR3 is CASSLAGGGYEQYF. The CDR3 region has the DNA TGTGCCAGCAGCTTGGCAGGGGGAGGCTACGAGCAGTACTTC.

The chain couples TRBV30 to TRBJ1-1; TRBD1 might be the D (6 bases). CDR3 length: 12 amino acids. Germline CDR1 reads GTSNPN; CDR2 reads SVGIG (reference sequence). Trimming took off 4 bases at V and 5 bases at J, with 11 bases between the two ends. The CDR3 loop reads CAWKGGGTEAFF. Here the CDR3 DNA reads TGTGCCTGGAAGGGGGGTGGGACTGAAGCTTTCTTT.

V usage is TRBV28 and J usage is TRBJ2-7; D could derive from TRBD1 or TRBD2 (5 bases each). The CDR3 has 13 residues. Germline V gene lookup returns CDR1 MDHEN and CDR2 SYDVKM. The V gene lost 5 bases and the J gene lost 4 bases, with 12 bases spanning the gap. The CDR3 bases are TGTGCCAGCAGTGGGACGGCATCATACGAGCAGTACTTC. This encodes CASSGTASYEQYF. The full variable domain, with the rest looked up from reference TRBV28 and TRBJ2-7, is DVKVTQSSRYLVKRTGEKVFLECVQDMDHENMFWYRQDPGLGLRLIYFSYDVKMKEKGDIPEGYSVSREKKERFSLILESASTNQTSMYLCASSGTASYEQYFGPGTRLTVT.

This chain connects TRBV7-9 to TRBJ1-4, with 11 nucleotides matching TRBD1. Unmatched junction bases numbered 14, after V lost 6 bases and J lost 8 bases. Germline V CDR1 and CDR2: SEHNR, FQNEAQ (reference sequence). The CDR3 has 17 amino acids. CDR3 amino acids: CASSRPGQGVIWEKLFF. The CDR3 DNA reads as TGTGCCAGCAGTCGTCCGGGACAGGGGGTAATCTGGGAAAAACTGTTTTTT.

The CDR3 sequence is CASSPISGGKETQYF. Here the CDR3 DNA reads TGTGCCAGCAGCCCGATATCGGGGGGGAAAGAGACCCAGTACTTC. This rearrangement joins TRBV13 to TRBJ2-5; 8 nucleotides match TRBD2. Trimming at V came to 5 bases and at J to 3 bases, leaving 8 bases not matched to a gene. Germline CDR1 reads PRHDT; CDR2 reads FYEKMQ (reference sequence). This CDR3 region has 15 residues.

The J gene is TRBJ2-1, the V gene TRBV7-9; D might be TRBD1 (5 bases). V dropped 3 bases and J dropped 11 bases, with 8 bases sitting between them. The CDR3 loop spans 11 amino acids. In germline, CDR1 is SEHNR, CDR2 FQNEAQ (reference sequence). The CDR3 spells CASSLGPQQFF. The CDR3 nucleotides are TGTGCCAGCAGCTTGGGGCCACAGCAGTTCTTC. Filled out from reference TRBV7-9 and TRBJ2-1, the complete variable domain reads DTGVSQNPRHKITKRGQNVTFRCDPISEHNRLYWYRQTLGQGPEFLTYFQNEAQLEKSRLLSDRFSAERPKGSFSTLEIQRTEQGDSAMYLCASSLGPQQFFGPGTRLTVL.

The rearrangement joins TRBV7-9 to TRBJ1-2; 7 bases fit TRBD1. V gave up 5 bases and J gave up 4 bases; unmatched junction bases: 4. The CDR3 runs 13 residues. Germline values: CDR1 SEHNR, CDR2 FQNEAQ (reference sequence). CDR3 residues: CASSRGQSYGYTF. The CDR3 DNA sequence: TGTGCCAGCAGCCGGGGACAGTCCTATGGCTACACCTTC. Filled out from reference TRBV7-9 and TRBJ1-2, the complete variable domain reads DTGVSQNPRHKITKRGQNVTFRCDPISEHNRLYWYRQTLGQGPEFLTYFQNEAQLEKSRLLSDRFSAERPKGSFSTLEIQRTEQGDSAMYLCASSRGQSYGYTFGSGTRLTVV.

This clone turned up a few times. The V and J genes are TRBV11-2 and TRBJ2-5; 7 bases fit TRBD1. V gave up 1 base and J gave up 1 base; unmatched junction bases: 6. The CDR3 totals 16 residues. In germline, CDR1 is SGHAT, CDR2 FQNNGV. Here the CDR3 reads CASSLGQWDSQETQYF. DNA for the CDR3: TGTGCCAGCAGCTTAGGCCAATGGGACAGCCAAGAGACCCAGTACTTC.

The V and J genes are TRBV19 and TRBJ2-1; D is ambiguous. In germline, CDR1 is LNHDA, CDR2 SQIVND (reference sequence). V lost 3 bases and J lost 6, with 6 bases in between. There are 12 residues in the CDR3. The DNA for the CDR3 is TGTGCCAGTAGTATCTTTTTCAATGAGCAGTTCTTC. Its translation: CASSIFFNEQFF.

The chain joins TRBV28 to TRBJ2-1, with 10 bases identical to TRBD2. Per the germline V gene, CDR1 is MDHEN and CDR2 is SYDVKM. The length of the CDR3 is 12 residues. DNA of the CDR3: TGTTCTAGCGGGAGCTCCTACAATGAGCAGTTCTTC. This gives the protein CSSGSSYNEQFF.

The chain joins TRBV18 to TRBJ2-1, with a tentative D call TRBD2 (5 bases). This CDR3 contains 11 residues. In germline, CDR1 is KGHSH, CDR2 LQKENI. V dropped 6 bases and J dropped 8 bases, with 8 bases sitting between them. The CDR3 reads CASSAGDEQFF. CDR3 in DNA: TGTGCCAGCTCCGCGGGCGATGAGCAGTTCTTC.

This clone was observed a handful of times. The chain employs TRBV28 and TRBJ1-4; perhaps TRBD1 as D (5 bases). With 5 bases removed from V and 7 bases from J, the gap between germline ends came to 14 bases. The CDR3 is 14 amino acids. Germline V lookup: CDR1 MDHEN, CDR2 SYDVKM. DNA of the CDR3: TGTGCCAGCAGTATGCCGGGACGGCCTGAAAAACTGTTTTTT. Its translation: CASSMPGRPEKLFF.

This rearrangement joins TRBV19 to TRBJ2-3; TRBD2 agrees at 9 bases. Germline-derived CDR1 and CDR2 are LNHDA and SQIVND (reference sequence). The CDR3 extends over 17 amino acids. Trimming cost V 3 bases and J 1 base; bases outside gene matches: 8. The CDR3: CASSMIRAGGRTDTQYF. CDR3 in DNA: TGTGCCAGTAGTATGATTAGGGCGGGGGGGCGCACAGATACGCAGTATTTT.

The chain employs TRBV5-4 and TRBJ2-4; either TRBD1 or TRBD2 may fit D (5 bases each). This CDR3 contains 14 residues. V was pared by 3 bases and J by 9 bases, with 16 bases between. Germline-derived CDR1 and CDR2 are SGHNT and YYREEE (reference sequence). The DNA for the CDR3 is TGTGCCAGCAGCTCGTCCGGGGCATCAGGCATTCAGTACTTC. This codes for CASSSSGASGIQYF.